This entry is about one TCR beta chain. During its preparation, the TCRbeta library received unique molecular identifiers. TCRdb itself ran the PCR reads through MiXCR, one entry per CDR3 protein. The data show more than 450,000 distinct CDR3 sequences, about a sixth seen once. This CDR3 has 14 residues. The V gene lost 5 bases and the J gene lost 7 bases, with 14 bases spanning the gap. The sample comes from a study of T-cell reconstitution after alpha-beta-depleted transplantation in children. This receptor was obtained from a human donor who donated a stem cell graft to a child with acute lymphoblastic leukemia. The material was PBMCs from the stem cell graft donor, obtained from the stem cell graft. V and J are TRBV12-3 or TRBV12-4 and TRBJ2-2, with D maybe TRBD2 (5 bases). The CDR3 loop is CASSRGLSRGELFF. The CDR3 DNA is TGTGCCAGCAGTCGAGGACTGTCGCGCGGGGAGCTGTTTTTT.